Each of the 14 T cell receptor beta chains below was sequenced from the same sample in a study of cytomegalovirus exposure and HLA in healthy donors. The PCR made use of 60 Vbeta and 13 Jbeta primers. Only in-frame clones appear in the TCRdb table, and some are missing; sequencing was by immunoSEQ multiplex PCR. The sample includes some 96,000 clones, roughly 80% seen only once; the top ten take about 8.3%. Material for sequencing was PBMCs. These receptors were obtained from a female donor in good health and CMV-seronegative.

This clone was observed once. The chain links TRBV7-8 to TRBJ1-4, with D perhaps matching TRBD1 (5 bases). This CDR3 is built from 13 residues. In germline, CDR1 is SGHVS, CDR2 FQNEAQ. V shed 10 bases and J shed 8 bases, with 17 bases lying between them. CDR3 amino acids: CATTFVPGEKLFF. CDR3 nucleotides: TGTGCCACTACGTTTGTCCCAGGGGAAAAACTGTTTTTT. Variable domain in full (rest from reference TRBV7-8 and TRBJ1-4): GAGVSQSPRYKVAKRGQDVALRCDPISGHVSLFWYQQALGQGPEFLTYFQNEAQLDKSGLPSDRFFAERPEGSVSTLKIQRTQQEDSAVYLCATTFVPGEKLFFGSGTQLSVL.

V gene TRBV27 combines with J gene TRBJ1-6, with D possibly being TRBD1 (6 bases). The germline CDR1 and CDR2 sequences are MNHEY and SMNVEV (reference sequence). The CDR3 has 15 amino acids. Between the trimmed V and J ends, which lost 2 bases and 7 bases, there was a span of 12 bases. The CDR3 bases are TGTGCCAGCAGTTTAAATGGGGGCCCGAATTCACCCCTCCACTTT. This encodes CASSLNGGPNSPLHF.

The chain carries TRBV6-5 and TRBJ2-7; perhaps TRBD1 as D (5 bases). Germline assignment: CDR1 MNHEY and CDR2 SVGAGI. The CDR3 is 12 residues long. V lost 6 bases and J 6 bases, leaving 12 bases between the germline ends. The CDR3 region is CASRRRGSEQYF. The DNA of the CDR3 is TGTGCCAGCAGACGTAGGGGAAGCGAGCAGTACTTC.

This chain joins TRBV11-3 and TRBJ1-3, with D perhaps matching TRBD1 (5 bases). Trimming pared 5 bases from V and 9 bases from J, leaving 11 bases between. The CDR3 contains 12 residues. Per germline, CDR1 SGHNT and CDR2 YENEEA. The CDR3 protein is CASSTTGGTIYF. The DNA of the CDR3 is TGTGCCAGCAGCACAACCGGGGGCACCATATATTTT. Complete variable domain (other parts from reference TRBV11-3 and TRBJ1-3): EAGVVQSPRYKIIEKKQPVAFWCNPISGHNTLYWYLQNLGQGPELLIRYENEEAVDDSQLPKDRFSAERLKGVDSTLKIQPAELGDSAVYLCASSTTGGTIYFGEGSWLTVV.

The chain joins TRBV9 to TRBJ2-7; 11 bases align to TRBD2. V trimming: 4 bases; J trimming: 3 bases; junction bases outside the gene matches: 6. This CDR3 has 15 residues. Germline CDR1 reads SGDLS; CDR2 reads YYNGEE. This CDR3 reads CASSPSGRTNYEQYF. As DNA, the CDR3 is TGTGCCAGCAGCCCTAGCGGGAGGACCAACTACGAGCAGTACTTC.

V and J are TRBV7-2 and TRBJ2-5; 9 nucleotides match TRBD1. In germline, CDR1 is SGHTA, CDR2 FQGNSA. V was pared by 4 bases and J by 4 bases, with 10 bases of the junction left unmatched. The CDR3 is 16 amino acids. The CDR3 here is CASSSPTGGAIETQYF. The CDR3, as DNA: TGTGCCAGCAGCTCCCCCACAGGGGGCGCGATAGAGACCCAGTACTTC.

The chain links TRBV7-9 to TRBJ1-2; a possible D gene is TRBD1 (5 bases). This CDR3 is 15 amino acids long. Trimming removed 1 base from V and 5 bases from J, with 14 bases in between. CDR1 is SEHNR, CDR2 FQNEAQ, per germline (reference sequence). CDR3 in DNA: TGTGCCAGCAGCTTAGTGCAGGGCAGGGATTATGGCTACACCTTC. As protein: CASSLVQGRDYGYTF.

This clone was observed a few times. This chain connects TRBV30 to TRBJ1-6, with unresolved D. The CDR3 runs 14 residues. Germline CDR1 and CDR2: GTSNPN and SVGIG (reference sequence). V was clipped by 2 bases and J by 8 bases, with 13 bases between them. CDR3 DNA sequence: TGTGCCTGGAGTAAAGGGAGAGGCGATTCACCCCTCCACTTT. It codes for CAWSKGRGDSPLHF. The full variable domain, in which reference TRBV30 and TRBJ1-6 provide the parts outside the CDR3, is SQTIHQWPATLVQPVGSPLSLECTVEGTSNPNLYWYRQAAGRGLQLLFYSVGIGQISSEVPQNLSASRPQDRQFILSSKKLLLSDSGFYLCAWSKGRGDSPLHFGNGTRLTVT.

The chain links TRBV7-9 to TRBJ2-7; D not certain. The CDR3 is 14 residues long. Trimming shortened V by 4 bases and J by 0 bases, and 10 bases separated the two germline ends. Germline CDR1 reads SEHNR; CDR2 reads FQNEAQ (reference sequence). The CDR3 DNA follows: TGTGCCAGCAGCTCCACTGACTCCTCCTACGAGCAGTACTTC. Translation: CASSSTDSSYEQYF. Full variable domain (outside the CDR3, taken from reference TRBV7-9 and TRBJ2-7): DTGVSQNPRHKITKRGQNVTFRCDPISEHNRLYWYRQTLGQGPEFLTYFQNEAQLEKSRLLSDRFSAERPKGSFSTLEIQRTEQGDSAMYLCASSSTDSSYEQYFGPGTRLTVT.

The CDR3 DNA is TGTGCCGCGGGACAGGGGGCGATCTGGGGCCAAGAGACCCAGTACTTC. Residues: CAAGQGAIWGQETQYF. The chain employs TRBV10-3 and TRBJ2-5, with 12 bases aligning to TRBD1. The ends lost 11 bases at V and 1 base at J; junction bases unmatched: 11. Looked up from germline, CDR1 is ENHRY and CDR2 is SYGVKD. This CDR3 has 16 residues.

This sequence joins TRBV7-2 and TRBJ1-6, with 7 bases that match TRBD1. The CDR3 has 15 residues. Trimming took 3 bases from V and 9 from J; bases not matched to a gene: 8. Germline loops: CDR1 SGHTA, CDR2 FQGNSA. Here the CDR3 reads CASSFLPTGFSPLHF. The CDR3 nucleotides are TGTGCCAGCAGCTTTCTCCCGACAGGGTTTTCACCCCTCCACTTT.

This chain joins TRBV13 and TRBJ1-4; D perhaps matches TRBD1 (5 bases). Trimming removed 3 bases at V and 0 bases at J, with 5 bases between. CDR3 length: 14 residues. Germline V lookup: CDR1 PRHDT, CDR2 FYEKMQ (reference sequence). The CDR3, as DNA: TGTGCCAGCAGCTTGACAGCAACTAATGAAAAACTGTTTTTT. Residues: CASSLTATNEKLFF.

The rearrangement joins TRBV19 to TRBJ2-7, with D perhaps matching TRBD1 (6 bases). Germline lookup yields CDR1 LNHDA and CDR2 SQIVND (reference sequence). V lost 5 bases and J 6 bases, leaving 17 bases between the germline ends. The CDR3 loop spans 14 amino acids. CDR3 sequence reads: CASSHQGPGAEQYF. The CDR3 DNA sequence: TGTGCCAGTAGTCACCAGGGGCCAGGTGCCGAGCAGTACTTC. Filled out from reference TRBV19 and TRBJ2-7, the complete variable domain reads DGGITQSPKYLFRKEGQNVTLSCEQNLNHDAMYWYRQDPGQGLRLIYYSQIVNDFQKGDIAEGYSVSREKKESFPLTVTSAQKNPTAFYLCASSHQGPGAEQYFGPGTRLTVT.

The chain carries TRBV11-3 and TRBJ1-1; weak D call: TRBD1 (6 bases). The CDR3 is 15 amino acids. Germline V gives CDR1 SGHNT, CDR2 YENEEA. V shed 1 base and J shed 4 bases, with 13 bases lying between them. The CDR3 loop is CASSLGLTGITEAFF. CDR3 nucleotides: TGTGCCAGCAGCTTAGGATTAACAGGGATCACTGAAGCTTTCTTT.